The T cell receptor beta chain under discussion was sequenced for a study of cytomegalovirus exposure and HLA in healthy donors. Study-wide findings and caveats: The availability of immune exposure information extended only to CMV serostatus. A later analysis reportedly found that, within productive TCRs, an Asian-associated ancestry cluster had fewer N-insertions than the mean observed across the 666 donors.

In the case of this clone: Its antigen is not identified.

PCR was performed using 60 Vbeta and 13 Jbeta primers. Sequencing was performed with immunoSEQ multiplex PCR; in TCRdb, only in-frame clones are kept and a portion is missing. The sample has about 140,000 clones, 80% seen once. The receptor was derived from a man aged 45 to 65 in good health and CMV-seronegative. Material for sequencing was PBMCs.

Written as DNA, the CDR3 is TGCGCCAGCAGCGTGGACGGTGGCTCTGGAAACACCATATATTTT. Translated: CASSVDGGSGNTIYF. This chain connects TRBV5-1 to TRBJ1-3; D gene uncertain. V was pared by 4 bases and J by 0 bases, with 11 bases between. Germline CDR1 reads SGHRS; CDR2 reads YFSETQ. The CDR3 is 15 residues long.